Listed here are 10 T cell receptor beta chains from one sample, sequenced in a study of T-cell reconstitution after alpha-beta-depleted transplantation in children. Unique molecular identifiers featured in how the TCRbeta library was prepared. TCRdb reprocessed the PCR reads via MiXCR and lists one record per CDR3 protein. The table has nearly 400,000 distinct CDR3 sequences, roughly 21% seen once. The specimen comprised PBMCs from the stem cell graft donor, sampled from the stem cell graft. The receptors originated from a human donor who donated a stem cell graft to a child with acute myeloid leukemia.

Many counts were recorded for this clonotype. The CDR3: CSAFLRTTEAFF. CDR3 nucleotides: TGCAGTGCTTTCCTCAGGACCACTGAAGCTTTCTTT. This chain links TRBV20-1 with TRBJ1-1; no reliable D call. V was trimmed by 5 bases and J by 4 bases, leaving 11 bases between them. Germline loops: CDR1 DFQATT, CDR2 SNEGSKA (reference sequence). This CDR3 has 12 residues.

This clonotype turned up a few times. This chain links TRBV5-1 with TRBJ2-1, with TRBD2 identical over 7 bases. Germline V gene sequence: CDR1 SGHRS, CDR2 YFSETQ. This CDR3 spans 14 amino acids. J was trimmed by 9 bases and V by 4 bases; bases with no gene match: 10. In nucleotides, the CDR3 is TGCGCCAGCAGCCTATGGACTAGTTCGGGTGAGCAGTTCTTC. It yields the protein CASSLWTSSGEQFF.

The rearrangement links TRBV10-3 to TRBJ2-7; unclear D gene. Germline CDR1 ENHRY, CDR2 SYGVKD. CDR3 length: 15 residues. V shed 0 bases and J shed 6 bases, with 15 bases lying between them. CDR3 amino acids: CAISESYGWASEQYF. CDR3 DNA sequence: TGTGCCATCAGTGAGTCGTATGGATGGGCCTCCGAGCAGTACTTC.

The table lists this clonotype with many counts. V gene TRBV7-3 combines with J gene TRBJ2-7, with 10 bases that match TRBD2. V gave up 5 bases and J gave up 5 bases; unmatched junction bases: 3. Per the germline V gene, CDR1 is SGHTA and CDR2 is FQGTGA. The CDR3 is 13 amino acids. The CDR3 sequence: CASSLAGANEQYF. CDR3 nucleotides: TGTGCCAGCAGCCTAGCGGGAGCAAACGAGCAGTACTTC.

The sample holds many counts of this clonotype. The rearrangement uses TRBV12-3 or TRBV12-4 and TRBJ2-7, with D maybe TRBD2 (7 bases). V lost 5 bases, J lost 4 bases, and 15 bases lay in between. The CDR3 extends over 14 amino acids. This CDR3 is CASSAARGGYEQYF. In nucleotides, the CDR3 is TGTGCCAGCAGTGCGGCCAGGGGAGGGTACGAGCAGTACTTC.

The chain couples TRBV28 to TRBJ2-7; D is unresolved. Per germline, CDR1 MDHEN and CDR2 SYDVKM. The V and J ends lost 3 bases and 7 bases respectively, with 13 bases between them. This CDR3 comprises 13 residues. CDR3 nucleotides: TGTGCCAGCAGTTTCGACGTGACGAGGGAGCAGTACTTC. Its translation is CASSFDVTREQYF.

In its sample, this clonotype was seen a few times. The chain uses TRBV7-2 and TRBJ2-1, with D perhaps given as TRBD1 or TRBD2 (6 bases each). The V and J ends lost 0 bases and 7 bases respectively, with 13 bases between them. The CDR3 loop spans 15 amino acids. The germline V gene has CDR1 SGHTA and CDR2 FQGNSA. CDR3 nucleotides: TGTGCCAGCAGCTTAGCGCGCGTAGGGGGGAATGAGCAGTTCTTC. It is translated as CASSLARVGGNEQFF.

The chain combines TRBV11-1 with TRBJ2-7, with 14 bases lining up with TRBD2. Germline CDR1 reads SGHAT; CDR2 reads FQDESV (reference sequence). This CDR3 contains 18 residues. V shed 2 bases, J shed 4 bases, and the junction held 10 bases outside the gene matches. DNA for the CDR3: TGTGCCAGCAGCTTATTTGGAGGGACTAGCGGGAGTTCGTACGAGCAGTACTTC. Translation gives CASSLFGGTSGSSYEQYF.

This clonotype was detected ten times or more. The V call is TRBV20-1, the J call TRBJ2-1; 8 nucleotides match TRBD1. CDR3 length equals 15 residues. From germline, CDR1 is DFQATT and CDR2 SNEGSKA (reference sequence). V was pared by 5 bases and J by 0 bases, with 6 bases of the junction left unmatched. In DNA, the CDR3 is TGCAGTGCTTTTGGAACAGGGGGCTCCTACAATGAGCAGTTCTTC. It encodes CSAFGTGGSYNEQFF.

The chain combines TRBV7-6 with TRBJ2-3; TRBD1 matches at 9 bases. The length of the CDR3 is 17 residues. The J segment lost 3 bases and the V segment lost 2 bases, leaving 9 bases of the junction unmatched. Germline assignment: CDR1 SGHVS and CDR2 FNYEAQ. The CDR3 coding sequence is TGTGCCAGCAGCTTATTAACAGGGGGCAGCTTGACAGATACGCAGTATTTT. Translating gives CASSLLTGGSLTDTQYF.